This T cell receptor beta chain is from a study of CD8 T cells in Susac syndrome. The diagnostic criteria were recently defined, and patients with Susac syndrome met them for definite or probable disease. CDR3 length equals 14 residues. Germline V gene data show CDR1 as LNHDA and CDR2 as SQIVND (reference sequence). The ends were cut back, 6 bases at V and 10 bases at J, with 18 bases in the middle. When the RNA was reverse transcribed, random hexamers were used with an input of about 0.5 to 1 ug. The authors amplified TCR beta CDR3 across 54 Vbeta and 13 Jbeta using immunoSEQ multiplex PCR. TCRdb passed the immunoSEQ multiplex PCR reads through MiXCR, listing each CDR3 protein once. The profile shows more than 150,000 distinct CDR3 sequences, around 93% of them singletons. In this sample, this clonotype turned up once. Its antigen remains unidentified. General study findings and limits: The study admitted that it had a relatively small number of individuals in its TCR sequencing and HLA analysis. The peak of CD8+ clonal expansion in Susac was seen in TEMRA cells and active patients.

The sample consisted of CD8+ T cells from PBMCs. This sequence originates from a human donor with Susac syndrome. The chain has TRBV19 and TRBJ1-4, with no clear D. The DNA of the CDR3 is TGTGCCAGTAGGAAGGACGGAACACCACTAAAACTGTTTTTT. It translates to CASRKDGTPLKLFF.